What follows are 29 T cell receptor beta chains derived from one specimen sequenced in a study of CD8 T cells in Susac syndrome. The RNA, roughly 0.45 to 1 ug, was put through reverse transcription using random hexamers. TCRdb redid the calling of the immunoSEQ multiplex PCR reads with MiXCR, one entry per CDR3 protein. The data contain tens of thousands of distinct CDR3 sequences, 93% of them singletons. Material: CD4+ T cells from PBMCs. The receptors stem from a human donor with Susac syndrome.

This chain connects TRBV4-2 to TRBJ2-3; D gene unclear. Germline V gene sequence: CDR1 LGHNA, CDR2 YNFKEQ. The CDR3 loop spans 12 amino acids. V dropped 2 bases and J dropped 5 bases, with 5 bases sitting between them. The CDR3 loop reads CASSQNKDTQYF. The CDR3 region has the DNA TGTGCCAGCAGCCAAAACAAAGATACGCAGTATTTT.

This clonotype has a handful of counts. This rearrangement joins TRBV5-5 to TRBJ2-3, with unresolved D. The V and J ends lost 0 bases and 6 bases respectively, with 5 bases between them. The germline CDR1 and CDR2 sequences are SGHKS and YYEKEE (reference sequence). The CDR3 runs to 12 residues. The CDR3 nucleotides read TGTGCCAGCAGCTTGGTTGGGGATACGCAGTATTTT. It specifies CASSLVGDTQYF.

The chain combines TRBV7-3 with TRBJ2-5, with no clear D. CDR1 is SGHTA, CDR2 FQGTGA, per germline. The CDR3 loop spans 14 amino acids. The V end lost 0 bases, the J end lost 5 bases, and 10 bases lay between the germline ends. In nucleotides, the CDR3 is TGTGCCAGCAGCTTAACACCGGTCGGCGAGACCCAGTACTTC. It specifies CASSLTPVGETQYF.

The V gene is TRBV5-1, the J gene TRBJ2-5, with 7 bases aligning to TRBD1. V dropped 2 bases and J dropped 6; count of bases not matched to a gene: 13. CDR3 length equals 16 residues. Germline CDR1 reads SGHRS; CDR2 reads YFSETQ. CDR3 sequence (DNA): TGCGCCAGCAGCTTCACCCTCGGGACAGCTTCAAAGACCCAGTACTTC. Its translation is CASSFTLGTASKTQYF.

The chain combines TRBV19 with TRBJ2-2, with D possibly being TRBD2 (6 bases). The CDR3 is made up of 15 amino acids. CDR1 and CDR2 (germline): LNHDA, SQIVND (reference sequence). Trimming removed 10 bases from V and 2 bases from J, with 17 bases in between. CDR3 residues: CATDGTPRNTGELFF. CDR3 sequence (DNA): TGTGCCACAGACGGGACTCCGCGTAACACCGGGGAGCTGTTTTTT.

This rearrangement joins TRBV7-9 to TRBJ1-5; a weak D match, TRBD1 (5 bases). The ends were cut back, 3 bases at V and 0 bases at J, with 15 bases in the middle. This CDR3 region has 17 residues. CDR1 and CDR2 from the germline V gene are SEHNR and FQNEAQ (reference sequence). The CDR3 region has the DNA TGTGCCAGCAGCTTTGGACGGGGACTTCATAGCAATCAGCCCCAGCATTTT. This codes for CASSFGRGLHSNQPQHF.

The V call is TRBV30, the J call TRBJ2-4; 7 bases fit TRBD2. The germline V gene encodes CDR1 GTSNPN and CDR2 SVGIG (reference sequence). This CDR3 has 15 residues. The trim removed 7 bases at V and 2 bases at J, leaving 11 bases unmatched. The CDR3 region is CAFERDGLPKNIQYF. The CDR3 coding sequence is TGTGCCTTCGAGCGGGACGGCCTGCCCAAAAACATTCAGTACTTC.

The rearrangement joins TRBV20-1 to TRBJ2-7; 11 bases map to TRBD2. Losses at the gene ends were 4 bases for V and 3 bases for J; bases not matched to a gene: 8. The CDR3 contains 15 residues. The germline V gene has CDR1 DFQATT and CDR2 SNEGSKA (reference sequence). CDR3 sequence: CSANSGTSGYYEQYF. The CDR3, as DNA: TGCAGTGCTAACTCCGGGACTAGCGGCTACTACGAGCAGTACTTC.

The CDR3 protein is CSAEGGAGETQYF. The CDR3 region has the DNA TGCAGCGCCGAAGGGGGGGCGGGGGAGACCCAGTACTTC. The V call is TRBV29-1, the J call TRBJ2-5; the D gene is possibly TRBD2 (7 bases). There are 13 residues in the CDR3. V was shortened by 7 bases and J by 5 bases, with 17 bases between the two germline ends. Germline V gene data show CDR1 as SQVTM and CDR2 as ANQGSEA.

The CDR3 protein is CASSLFSLPSSYNEQFF. The CDR3 bases are TGTGCCAGCAGTTTATTTTCGCTCCCGAGCTCCTACAATGAGCAGTTCTTC. The chain uses TRBV27 and TRBJ2-1; D is ambiguous. This CDR3 has 17 amino acids. V dropped 1 base and J dropped 0 bases, with 13 bases sitting between them. Germline V gene data show CDR1 as MNHEY and CDR2 as SMNVEV (reference sequence).

The CDR3 region is CASSYSGTGGRGTDTQYF. The CDR3 bases are TGTGCCAGCAGTTACTCCGGGACAGGGGGACGGGGCACAGATACGCAGTATTTT. V and J are TRBV6-5 and TRBJ2-3; TRBD1 aligns across 11 bases. The V gene end was trimmed by 0 bases and the J gene end by 1 base; junction bases not matched to a gene: 6. The V gene's germline CDR1 is MNHEY and CDR2 SVGAGI. This CDR3 spans 18 amino acids.

The gene calls are TRBV5-5 and TRBJ2-7, with D tentatively TRBD1 (6 bases). V lost 3 bases and J lost 7, with 14 bases in between. Germline CDR1 is SGHKS and CDR2 is YYEKEE (reference sequence). This CDR3 spans 13 amino acids. The CDR3 reads CASSYWTVTEQYF. CDR3 bases: TGTGCCAGCAGCTACTGGACAGTTACGGAGCAGTACTTC. Combining the CDR3 with reference TRBV5-5 and TRBJ2-7 gives the whole variable domain DAGVTQSPTHLIKTRGQQVTLRCSPISGHKSVSWYQQVLGQGPQFIFQYYEKEERGRGNFPDRFSARQFPNYSSELNVNALLLGDSALYLCASSYWTVTEQYFGPGTRLTVT.

The chain links TRBV7-2 to TRBJ1-2; D is ambiguous. The germline V and J ends were trimmed by 0 bases and 3 bases, with 2 bases remaining between them. Germline V gives CDR1 SGHTA, CDR2 FQGNSA. This CDR3 contains 12 residues. This CDR3 is CASSLADYGYTF. CDR3 DNA sequence: TGTGCCAGCAGCTTAGCGGACTATGGCTACACCTTC.

The chain recombines TRBV20-1 with TRBJ2-1; 7 bases line up with TRBD2. The trim removed 1 base at V and 15 bases at J, leaving 9 bases unmatched. Germline V gene lookup returns CDR1 DFQATT and CDR2 SNEGSKA (reference sequence). The CDR3 length is 12 residues. CDR3 DNA sequence: TGCAGTGCTAGAGGGGCTAGCGGAGGCATGTTCTTC. It encodes CSARGASGGMFF.

In this sample, this clonotype turned up a few times. The rearrangement links TRBV27 to TRBJ1-2; the D is unclear. CDR1 is MNHEY and CDR2 is SMNVEV in the germline V gene (reference sequence). The CDR3 consists of 14 residues. V lost 2 bases, J lost 1 base, and 8 bases lay in between. CDR3 protein: CASSLVGSNYGYTF. In nucleotides, the CDR3 is TGTGCCAGCAGTTTAGTCGGGAGTAACTATGGCTACACCTTC.

V is TRBV30 and J is TRBJ1-4; D is possibly TRBD1 (5 bases). The CDR3 covers 14 residues. In germline, CDR1 is GTSNPN, CDR2 SVGIG (reference sequence). The V end was cut by 0 bases, the J end by 8 bases, with 13 bases between. CDR3 protein: CAWSVGGGDEKLFF. CDR3 DNA sequence: TGTGCCTGGAGTGTTGGGGGAGGGGACGAAAAACTGTTTTTT.

V usage is TRBV29-1 and J usage is TRBJ2-7; D is perhaps TRBD1 (6 bases). Looked up from germline, CDR1 is SQVTM and CDR2 is ANQGSEA. The CDR3 runs to 19 residues. Trimming stripped 1 base from V and 0 bases from J, with 25 bases between. The CDR3 DNA follows: TGCAGCGTTGAAGGGACAGCAGGGGAGATAGCGTATAGCTCCTACGAGCAGTACTTC. It specifies CSVEGTAGEIAYSSYEQYF.

The chain recombines TRBV6-2 or TRBV6-3 with TRBJ2-7, with a possible D match to TRBD1 (6 bases). The CDR3 extends over 14 amino acids. V lost 2 bases and J 3 bases, leaving 11 bases between the germline ends. Germline lookup yields CDR1 MNHEY and CDR2 SVGEGT. The CDR3 DNA is TGTGCCAGCAGTTACAACTCAGGGGTCTACGAGCAGTACTTC. Encoded protein: CASSYNSGVYEQYF.

V is TRBV3-1 and J is TRBJ2-5; D is unclear. This CDR3 comprises 16 residues. The ends were cut back, 2 bases at V and 5 bases at J, with 18 bases in the middle. Per germline, CDR1 LGHDT and CDR2 YNNKEL (reference sequence). The CDR3: CASSQTIQATGETQYF. CDR3 in DNA: TGTGCCAGCAGCCAAACCATTCAGGCCACCGGGGAGACCCAGTACTTC.

The J gene is TRBJ2-1, the V gene TRBV12-3 or TRBV12-4; maybe TRBD1 (5 bases). V gave up 3 bases and J gave up 8 bases, with 11 bases separating them. The CDR3 loop spans 13 amino acids. CDR3 coding DNA: TGTGCCAGCAGTTTCTCAAGGGGCGATGAGCAGTTCTTC. This codes for CASSFSRGDEQFF.

The chain uses TRBV6-5 and TRBJ1-2; a possible D gene is TRBD1 (5 bases). The CDR3 has 15 residues. The germline V gene encodes CDR1 MNHEY and CDR2 SVGAGI. Trimming removed 4 bases from V and 7 bases from J, with 19 bases in between. Here the CDR3 reads CASSWTRVPAGGYTF. CDR3 coding DNA: TGTGCCAGCAGTTGGACCAGGGTTCCCGCGGGTGGCTACACCTTC.

The V and J genes are TRBV28 and TRBJ1-1, with D unresolved. V dropped 5 bases and J dropped 5 bases, with 12 bases sitting between them. Germline CDR1 and CDR2: MDHEN and SYDVKM. This CDR3 is built from 13 residues. This CDR3 is CASSPRSKTEAFF. The CDR3 nucleotides read TGTGCCAGCAGTCCCCGCTCCAAGACTGAAGCTTTCTTT.

The V gene is TRBV9, the J gene TRBJ2-1, with TRBD1 matching 9 bases. The CDR3 runs to 15 residues. The germline CDR1 and CDR2 sequences are SGDLS and YYNGEE. The V gene end was trimmed by 4 bases and the J gene end by 4 bases; junction bases not matched to a gene: 6. The chain's CDR3 is CASSRDRAGYNEQFF. CDR3 DNA sequence: TGTGCCAGCAGCCGGGACAGGGCCGGATACAATGAGCAGTTCTTC.

The CDR3 region is CSARAVGQGALAYNEQFF. The CDR3 nucleotides read TGCAGTGCTAGAGCAGTGGGGCAGGGGGCGCTGGCCTACAATGAGCAGTTCTTC. The chain joins TRBV20-1 to TRBJ2-1; 8 positions agree with TRBD1. Germline V gene lookup returns CDR1 DFQATT and CDR2 SNEGSKA (reference sequence). The CDR3 totals 18 residues. Trimming took 1 base from V and 2 from J; bases not matched to a gene: 13.

The chain joins TRBV20-1 to TRBJ2-1, with D possibly being TRBD2 (6 bases). V lost 6 bases, J lost 0 bases, and 15 bases lay in between. Germline CDR1 reads DFQATT; CDR2 reads SNEGSKA (reference sequence). The CDR3 totals 15 residues. CDR3 nucleotides: TGCAGTGCCGCGACTAGTCGAGGCTCCTACAATGAGCAGTTCTTC. Translation gives CSAATSRGSYNEQFF.

V gene TRBV2 combines with J gene TRBJ2-3; D is undetermined. Germline CDR1 SNHLY, CDR2 FYNNEI. The CDR3 has 14 residues. Trimming stripped 10 bases from V and 6 bases from J, with 20 bases between. CDR3 amino acids: CATAPLRREDTQYF. CDR3 sequence (DNA): TGTGCCACCGCCCCCCTACGGAGAGAGGATACGCAGTATTTT.

The chain links TRBV20-1 to TRBJ2-5; a possible D gene is TRBD1 (5 bases). The V and J ends lost 7 bases and 1 base respectively, with 10 bases between them. CDR3 length: 12 amino acids. Germline lookup yields CDR1 DFQATT and CDR2 SNEGSKA (reference sequence). Here the CDR3 DNA reads TGCAGTGGTAGGACATCCCAAGAGACCCAGTACTTC. Translation gives CSGRTSQETQYF.

This clonotype was observed a few times. The CDR3 DNA sequence: TGTGCCAGTAGTCCGGGGACAGGGGGCTATGGCTACACCTTC. Amino acids: CASSPGTGGYGYTF. V is TRBV19 and J is TRBJ1-2, with TRBD1 matching 11 bases. The CDR3 runs 14 residues. V lost 5 bases to trimming and J lost 4 bases; unmatched junction nucleotides: 3. Germline V gene lookup returns CDR1 LNHDA and CDR2 SQIVND (reference sequence).

This chain links TRBV7-2 with TRBJ2-5; D gene unclear. This CDR3 region has 12 residues. CDR1 is SGHTA and CDR2 is FQGNSA in the germline V gene. The ends were cut back, 5 bases at V and 0 bases at J, with 4 bases in the middle. The CDR3 sequence: CASSAYQETQYF. For the CDR3, the DNA is TGTGCCAGCAGCGCATACCAAGAGACCCAGTACTTC.